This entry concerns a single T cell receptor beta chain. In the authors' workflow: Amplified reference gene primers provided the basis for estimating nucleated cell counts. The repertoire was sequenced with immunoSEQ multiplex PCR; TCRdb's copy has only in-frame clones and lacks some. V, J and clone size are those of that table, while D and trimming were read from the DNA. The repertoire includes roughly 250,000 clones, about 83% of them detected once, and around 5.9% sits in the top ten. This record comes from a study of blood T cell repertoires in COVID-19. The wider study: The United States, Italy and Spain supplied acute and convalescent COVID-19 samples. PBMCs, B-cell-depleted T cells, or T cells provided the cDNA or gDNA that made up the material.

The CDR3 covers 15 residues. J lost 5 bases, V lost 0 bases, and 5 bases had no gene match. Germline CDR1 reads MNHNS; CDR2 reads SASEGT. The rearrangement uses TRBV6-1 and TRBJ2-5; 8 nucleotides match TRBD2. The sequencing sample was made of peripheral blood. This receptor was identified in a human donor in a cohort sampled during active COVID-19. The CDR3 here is CASSEAGAGGETQYF. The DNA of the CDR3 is TGTGCCAGCAGTGAAGCGGGGGCGGGAGGTGAGACCCAGTACTTC.